Following are 27 T cell receptor beta chains from one sample sequenced in a study of T cells in Graves' hyperthyroidism and ophthalmopathy. The investigators amplified TCR beta CDR3 regions from RNA transcripts. Primed by the HTBI set, a first-round RT-PCR was run on the TCR CDR3. TCRdb re-derived calls from the multiplex PCR reads in MiXCR, one entry per CDR3 protein. The table has about 400,000 distinct CDR3 sequences, about 15% seen once; the top ten hold roughly 19%. Material: blood. The receptors derive from a woman aged 60 to 75 with Graves' ophthalmopathy.

This clonotype appeared a few times. The chain recombines TRBV6-1 with TRBJ2-7; TRBD2 aligns across 14 bases. J gave up 5 bases and V 3 bases, and 12 bases lay outside the gene matches. Per the germline V gene, CDR1 is MNHNS and CDR2 is SASEGT. CDR3 length equals 18 residues. CDR3 nucleotides: TGTGCCAGCAGTGACTCCCCCGGGACTAGCGGGAGTAAGGACGAGCAGTACTTC. Translation gives CASSDSPGTSGSKDEQYF.

This clonotype appeared many times. The chain combines TRBV30 with TRBJ2-1, with a possible D match to TRBD2 (5 bases). The germline gives CDR1 GTSNPN, CDR2 SVGIG (reference sequence). V was shortened by 5 bases and J by 0 bases, with 14 bases between the two germline ends. CDR3 size: 15 residues. The CDR3 DNA is TGTGCCTGGCAACCCGGGGTCAGCTCCTACAATGAGCAGTTCTTC. Translated, it gives CAWQPGVSSYNEQFF.

The V gene is TRBV6-2 or TRBV6-3, the J gene TRBJ2-1, with 9 nucleotides matching TRBD2. Germline V lookup: CDR1 MNHEY, CDR2 SVGEGT. CDR3 length equals 14 residues. V shed 4 bases, J shed 6 bases, and the junction held 4 bases outside the gene matches. The CDR3 protein is CASSSQLAGNEQFF. Here the CDR3 DNA reads TGTGCCAGCAGTTCCCAACTAGCGGGCAATGAGCAGTTCTTC.

For the CDR3, the DNA is TGTGCCAGCAGCCTGACTAGTCTAGATACGCAGTATTTT. Amino acids: CASSLTSLDTQYF. The genes are TRBV5-6 and TRBJ2-3; D might be TRBD2 (6 bases). This CDR3 is built from 13 residues. V lost 4 bases to trimming and J lost 5 bases, with 11 bases between them. CDR1 and CDR2 from the germline V gene are SGHDT and YYEEEE. Full variable domain (missing parts from reference TRBV5-6 and TRBJ2-3): DAGVTQSPTHLIKTRGQQVTLRCSPKSGHDTVSWYQQALGQGPQFIFQYYEEEERQRGNFPDRFSGHQFPNYSSELNVNALLLGDSALYLCASSLTSLDTQYFGPGTRLTVL.

In its sample, this clonotype was seen many times. The chain has TRBV28 and TRBJ1-4; D might be TRBD1 (5 bases). Germline V CDR1 and CDR2: MDHEN, SYDVKM. Between the trimmed V and J ends, which lost 10 bases and 4 bases, there was a span of 13 bases. This CDR3 spans 13 amino acids. CDR3: CATRDRNNEKLFF. The CDR3 DNA reads TGTGCCACCCGAGACAGAAATAATGAAAAACTGTTTTTT.

This clonotype was counted ten times or more. V usage is TRBV6-1 and J usage is TRBJ2-5; 7 nucleotides line up with TRBD1. Germline CDR1 is MNHNS and CDR2 is SASEGT. CDR3 length equals 19 residues. Trimming at V came to 2 bases and at J to 2 bases, leaving 17 bases not matched to a gene. The CDR3 sequence: CASSERRGQVSSRQETQYF. CDR3 sequence (DNA): TGTGCCAGCAGTGAAAGACGCGGACAGGTCTCTTCACGACAAGAGACCCAGTACTTC.

The gene calls are TRBV29-1 and TRBJ2-5; the D gene is possibly TRBD1 (5 bases). CDR1 is SQVTM, CDR2 ANQGSEA, per germline. V dropped 4 bases and J dropped 5 bases, with 11 bases sitting between them. This CDR3 has 12 amino acids. CDR3 amino acids: CSVGKGLETQYF. CDR3 nucleotide sequence: TGCAGCGTTGGAAAGGGGTTGGAGACCCAGTACTTC.

As concerns this clonotype: This may stem from a read error, because a much larger clone lies one nucleotide away. The CDR3 sequence is CIAMWDRDGHVFGVQDNEQFF. The CDR3 DNA reads TGCATTGCGATGTGGGACAGGGACGGTCATGTGTTCGGGGTTCAGGACAATGAGCAGTTCTTC. This chain uses TRBV20-1 with TRBJ2-1; 9 nucleotides agree with TRBD1. Germline lookup yields CDR1 DFQATT and CDR2 SNEGSKA (reference sequence). The CDR3 extends over 21 amino acids.

This clonotype was observed a few times. The chain combines TRBV12-3 or TRBV12-4 with TRBJ1-2; a weak D match, TRBD1 (6 bases). The V end was cut by 6 bases, the J end by 2 bases, with 10 bases between. The CDR3 runs 13 residues. The CDR3 sequence: CASSRTDNYGYTF. The CDR3 coding sequence is TGTGCCAGCAGCCGGACAGACAACTATGGCTACACCTTC.

The V call is TRBV24-1, the J call TRBJ2-3; 8 bases agree with TRBD2. Germline trimming cut 4 bases from V and 8 bases from J; bases unmatched to any gene: 16. Germline V gives CDR1 KGHDR, CDR2 SFDVKD. The CDR3 loop spans 17 amino acids. Here the CDR3 reads CATSDPLGREGRITQYF. Written as DNA, the CDR3 is TGTGCCACCAGTGACCCCCTGGGACGGGAGGGCCGGATTACGCAGTATTTT.

The chain uses TRBV9 and TRBJ1-1; D unresolved. Looked up from germline, CDR1 is SGDLS and CDR2 is YYNGEE. The CDR3 totals 14 residues. V was cut by 0 bases and J by 1 base, with 7 bases left in between. CDR3 sequence reads: CASSVGYSNTEAFF. The CDR3 DNA reads as TGTGCCAGCAGCGTAGGGTATTCGAACACTGAAGCTTTCTTT.

This clonotype was counted ten times or more. V usage is TRBV11-3 and J usage is TRBJ2-3; the D gene is possibly TRBD2 (5 bases). CDR1 SGHNT and CDR2 YENEEA come from the germline V gene. Trimming cost V 2 bases and J 4 bases, with 10 bases left between them. The CDR3 spans 14 residues. The CDR3 nucleotides read TGTGCCAGCAGCTTACATCGAGCGGCAGATACGCAGTATTTT. Its translation: CASSLHRAADTQYF. Based on the CDR3 plus reference TRBV11-3 and TRBJ2-3, the full variable domain is EAGVVQSPRYKIIEKKQPVAFWCNPISGHNTLYWYLQNLGQGPELLIRYENEEAVDDSQLPKDRFSAERLKGVDSTLKIQPAELGDSAVYLCASSLHRAADTQYFGPGTRLTVL.

The sample holds one count of this clonotype. The genes are TRBV12-3 or TRBV12-4 and TRBJ2-1; TRBD2 is a possible D gene (6 bases). The CDR3 contains 13 residues. V gave up 6 bases and J gave up 5 bases, with 11 bases separating them. The CDR3 region has the DNA TGTGCCAGCAGCCCCGGGGGAGACAATGAGCAGTTCTTC. Amino acid sequence: CASSPGGDNEQFF.

This clonotype was recorded many times. V and J are TRBV5-1 and TRBJ2-1, with 12 bases aligning to TRBD2. The V segment lost 3 bases and the J segment 9 bases; nucleotides outside the gene matches: 7. CDR1 and CDR2 (germline): SGHRS, YFSETQ. CDR3 length: 15 amino acids. In DNA, the CDR3 is TGCGCCAGCAGCTCAAGACTAGCGGGAGCGGGTGAGCAGTTCTTC. Its protein product is CASSSRLAGAGEQFF.

In this sample, this clonotype turned up many times. The rearrangement joins TRBV5-6 to TRBJ2-7, with 9 bases lining up with TRBD1. V was clipped by 3 bases and J by 3 bases; unmatched bases: 10. The CDR3 covers 16 residues. Germline loops: CDR1 SGHDT, CDR2 YYEEEE. Here the CDR3 DNA reads TGTGCCAGCAGCTACGGACAGGGGAGGGCCTACTACGAGCAGTACTTC. This translates into CASSYGQGRAYYEQYF.

This clonotype has more than one count but fewer than ten. The chain uses TRBV20-1 and TRBJ1-3; D perhaps matches TRBD1 (5 bases). Germline V gives CDR1 DFQATT, CDR2 SNEGSKA (reference sequence). Trimming shortened V by 0 bases and J by 4 bases, and 16 bases separated the two germline ends. CDR3 length: 16 amino acids. In nucleotides, the CDR3 is TGCAGTGCTAGAGACCAAGCCCGGGGCCTGGGAAACACCATATATTTT. This sequence encodes CSARDQARGLGNTIYF.

A note on this clonotype: A much larger clone differs by one base, so this may be a read error. V and J are TRBV7-9 and TRBJ2-7; 10 bases agree with TRBD1. The CDR3 is 14 residues long. The germline V gene has CDR1 SEHNR and CDR2 FQNEAQ (reference sequence). The V gene end was trimmed by 5 bases and the J gene end by 7 bases; junction bases not matched to a gene: 8. The CDR3 is CASSPLTGGGEQYF. The CDR3 nucleotides are TGTGCCAGCAGCCCCTTGACAGGGGGCGGGGAGCAGTACTTC.

There are a few counts of this clonotype. The genes are TRBV6-2 or TRBV6-3 and TRBJ2-3; unclear D gene. Trimming removed 6 bases from V and 0 bases from J, with 7 bases in between. Germline V gives CDR1 MNHEY, CDR2 SVGEGT. The CDR3 contains 13 residues. As DNA, the CDR3 is TGTGCCAGCAGGGTTAGAAGCACAGATACGCAGTATTTT. It codes for CASRVRSTDTQYF.

There are many counts of this clonotype. The rearrangement links TRBV5-1 to TRBJ2-2; weak D call: TRBD2 (5 bases). The V gene's germline CDR1 is SGHRS and CDR2 YFSETQ. The germline V and J ends were trimmed by 4 bases and 4 bases, with 14 bases remaining between them. The CDR3 contains 15 residues. In DNA form, the CDR3 reads TGCGCCAGCAGCCTAGGGCTCAGCGGCACCGGGGAGCTGTTTTTT. It yields the protein CASSLGLSGTGELFF.

The table lists this clonotype with many counts. The V gene is TRBV11-2, the J gene TRBJ1-1; 7 bases match TRBD1. The junction had 3 bases not matched to a gene; V was cut back by 3 bases and J by 5 bases. The CDR3 runs to 13 residues. Germline-derived CDR1 and CDR2 are SGHAT and FQNNGV. CDR3 DNA: TGTGCCAGCAGCTTCGCCAGGGGGACTGAAGCTTTCTTT. As protein: CASSFARGTEAFF.

The table lists this clonotype with many counts. The chain carries TRBV12-3 or TRBV12-4 and TRBJ1-2, with TRBD1 as a possible D gene (6 bases). CDR3 length: 14 residues. V was cut by 6 bases and J by 7 bases, with 18 bases left in between. CDR3 nucleotides: TGTGCCAGCAGACAACAGGGTAGAGGCGGTGGCTACACCTTC. Its translation: CASRQQGRGGGYTF.

The sample holds a few counts of this clonotype. The V gene is TRBV7-2, the J gene TRBJ2-2, with TRBD2 as a possible D gene (6 bases). The ends were cut back, 5 bases at V and 0 bases at J, with 13 bases in the middle. Per germline, CDR1 SGHTA and CDR2 FQGNSA. The CDR3 runs 16 residues. CDR3 sequence reads: CASSRREPANTGELFF. The CDR3 DNA reads as TGTGCCAGCAGCCGCCGGGAGCCCGCGAACACCGGGGAGCTGTTTTTT. Based on the CDR3 plus reference TRBV7-2 and TRBJ2-2, the full variable domain is GAGVSQSPSNKVTEKGKDVELRCDPISGHTALYWYRQSLGQGLEFLIYFQGNSAPDKSGLPSDRFSAERTGGSVSTLTIQRTQQEDSAVYLCASSRREPANTGELFFGEGSRLTVL.

The chain couples TRBV29-1 to TRBJ2-1, with TRBD2 as a possible D gene (6 bases). The end of the DNA is better explained by TRBJ2-7, so the J call may be wrong. The length of the CDR3 is 14 residues. Germline CDR1 is SQVTM and CDR2 is ANQGSEA. This chain's CDR3 is CSESGVGSYNEQYF. CDR3 DNA: TGCAGCGAGTCGGGGGTAGGGTCCTACAATGAGCAGTACTTC.

On this clonotype: A much larger clonotype is one base distant, so this may be a read error. The rearrangement joins TRBV5-1 to TRBJ1-2, with TRBD1 matching over 10 bases. Germline V lookup: CDR1 SGHRS, CDR2 YFSETQ. The CDR3 sequence is 15 residues long. The CDR3 is CASRTWTGGEGGFTF. Written as DNA, the CDR3 is TGCGCCAGCAGAACTTGGACAGGGGGAGAGGGTGGCTTCACCTTC.

The rearrangement joins TRBV11-2 to TRBJ2-3; 10 nucleotides align to TRBD1. The CDR3 covers 15 residues. From germline, CDR1 is SGHAT and CDR2 FQNNGV. Trimming removed 6 bases from V and 2 bases from J; junction bases left unmatched: 5. CDR3 loop: CASSWTGGNTDTQYF. The CDR3 nucleotides read TGTGCCAGCAGTTGGACAGGGGGTAACACAGATACGCAGTATTTT.

The genes are TRBV7-9 and TRBJ1-1; D is possibly TRBD1 (5 bases). Germline CDR1 SEHNR, CDR2 FQNEAQ (reference sequence). V was pared by 4 bases and J by 10 bases, with 10 bases between. This CDR3 spans 11 amino acids. The CDR3 DNA sequence: TGTGCCAGCAGCTCGAGGGACTCAGCTTTCTTT. Residues: CASSSRDSAFF.

The rearrangement uses TRBV3-1 and TRBJ1-1; D perhaps matches TRBD1 (6 bases). V gave up 2 bases and J gave up 5 bases, with 24 bases separating them. The CDR3 has 18 amino acids. Per germline, CDR1 LGHDT and CDR2 YNNKEL (reference sequence). Here the CDR3 reads CASSQKRAGAIGGTEAFF. The DNA for the CDR3 is TGTGCCAGCAGCCAAAAGCGGGCAGGGGCCATCGGGGGAACTGAAGCTTTCTTT.